This T cell receptor (beta chain) stems from a study of Graves' ophthalmopathy and Graves' hyperthyroidism. Investigators amplified TCR beta CDR3 regions from RNA transcripts. HTBI primers were employed in first-round RT-PCR, then a second-round multiplex PCR followed. TCRdb re-called the multiplex PCR reads with MiXCR, one entry per CDR3 protein. Of fewer than 350,000 distinct CDR3 sequences in the sample, around a sixth were seen once. Germline assignment: CDR1 SGHVS and CDR2 FQNEAQ. The CDR3 has 13 residues. V gave up 3 bases and J gave up 1 base, with 6 bases separating them. This clonotype has ten or more counts.

Sequenced sample: peripheral blood. The sequence derives from an adult man with Graves' ophthalmopathy. The chain has TRBV7-8 and TRBJ1-1; D is unresolved. In DNA, the CDR3 is TGTGCCAGCAGCTTGCCGGAGAACACTGAAGCTTTCTTT. Protein sequence: CASSLPENTEAFF.